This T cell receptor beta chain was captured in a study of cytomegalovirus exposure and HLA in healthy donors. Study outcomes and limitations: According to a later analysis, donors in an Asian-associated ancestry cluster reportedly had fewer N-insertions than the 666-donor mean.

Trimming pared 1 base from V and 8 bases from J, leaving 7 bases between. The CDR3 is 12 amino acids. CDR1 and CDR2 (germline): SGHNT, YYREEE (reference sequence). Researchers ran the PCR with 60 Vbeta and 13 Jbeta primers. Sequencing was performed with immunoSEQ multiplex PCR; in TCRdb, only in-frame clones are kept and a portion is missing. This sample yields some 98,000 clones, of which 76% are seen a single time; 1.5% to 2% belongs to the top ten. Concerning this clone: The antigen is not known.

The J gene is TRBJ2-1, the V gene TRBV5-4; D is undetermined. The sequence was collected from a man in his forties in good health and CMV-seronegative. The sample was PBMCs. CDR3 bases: TGTGCCAGCAGCTTGTTTCCCGATGAGCAGTTCTTC. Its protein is CASSLFPDEQFF.